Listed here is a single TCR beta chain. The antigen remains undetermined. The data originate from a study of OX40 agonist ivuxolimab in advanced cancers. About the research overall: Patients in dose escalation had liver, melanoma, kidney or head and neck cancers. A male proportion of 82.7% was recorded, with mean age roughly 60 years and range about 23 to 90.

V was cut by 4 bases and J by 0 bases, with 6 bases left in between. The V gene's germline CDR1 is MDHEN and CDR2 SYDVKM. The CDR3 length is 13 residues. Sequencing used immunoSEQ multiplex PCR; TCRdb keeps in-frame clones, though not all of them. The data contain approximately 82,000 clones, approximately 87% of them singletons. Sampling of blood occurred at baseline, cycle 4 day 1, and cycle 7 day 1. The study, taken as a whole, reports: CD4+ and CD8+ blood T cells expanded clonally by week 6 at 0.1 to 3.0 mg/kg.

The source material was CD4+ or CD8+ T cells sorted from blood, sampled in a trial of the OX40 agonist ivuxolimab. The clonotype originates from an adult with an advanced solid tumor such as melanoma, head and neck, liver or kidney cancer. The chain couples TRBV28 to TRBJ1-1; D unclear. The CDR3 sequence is CASSSALNTEAFF. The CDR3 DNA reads TGTGCCAGCAGTTCAGCACTGAACACTGAAGCTTTCTTT.